These 7 T cell receptor beta chains came from one sample sequenced in a study of identical twins. Using its own MiXCR run on the 5' RACE reads, TCRdb lists one record per CDR3 protein. The sample includes some 600,000 distinct CDR3 sequences, roughly 7.2% seen only once; the top ten take 1.5% to 2%. This sample also belongs to another study, concerning yellow fever vaccine responses in identical twins.

Sequenced: PBMCs. These receptors were collected from a woman aged 18-29 years in good health.

At least ten counts were recorded for this clonotype. J is TRBJ2-3 and V is TRBV7-9; the D is unclear. The germline V gene has CDR1 SEHNR and CDR2 FQNEAQ (reference sequence). This CDR3 is 16 amino acids long. Between the trimmed V and J ends, which lost 2 bases and 2 bases, there was a span of 14 bases. As DNA, the CDR3 is TGTGCCAGCAGCTTATTAGGTCGGGTGAACACAGATACGCAGTATTTT. Amino acids: CASSLLGRVNTDTQYF.

This clonotype turned up a few times. The genes are TRBV20-1 and TRBJ1-3, with 7 bases identical to TRBD1. The CDR3 has 14 residues. Germline-derived CDR1 and CDR2 are DFQATT and SNEGSKA (reference sequence). With 5 bases clipped from V and 0 bases from J, the junction kept 4 bases outside the gene matches. This CDR3 reads CSAPDRSSGNTIYF. CDR3 in DNA: TGCAGTGCTCCGGACAGGAGCTCTGGAAACACCATATATTTT.

This clonotype was found many times. The CDR3 here is CASSLGGRDYGYTF. CDR3 coding DNA: TGTGCCAGCAGTTTAGGAGGACGGGACTATGGCTACACCTTC. This chain links TRBV12-3 or TRBV12-4 with TRBJ1-2; no clear D. V dropped 1 base and J dropped 3 bases, with 9 bases sitting between them. The CDR3 has 14 residues.

This chain links TRBV11-2 with TRBJ1-3, with 7 bases fitting TRBD1. Unmatched junction bases numbered 6, after V lost 5 bases and J lost 2 bases. CDR3 length: 15 residues. The V gene's germline CDR1 is SGHAT and CDR2 FQNNGV. The CDR3 DNA sequence: TGTGCCAGCAGCCCCGACAGGGTAACTGGAAACACCATATATTTT. Translation gives CASSPDRVTGNTIYF.

This clonotype was seen many times. The V gene is TRBV24-1, the J gene TRBJ2-5; a possible D gene is TRBD2 (5 bases). This CDR3 contains 15 residues. V was trimmed by 3 bases and J by 1 base, leaving 11 bases between them. Germline CDR1 KGHDR, CDR2 SFDVKD. CDR3 nucleotide sequence: TGTGCCACCAGTGATCGGGGTATCCCCCAAGAGACCCAGTACTTC. Its protein is CATSDRGIPQETQYF.

This clonotype was recorded a few times. The chain is built from TRBV7-8 and TRBJ2-2; 9 positions match TRBD1. The CDR3 sequence is 17 residues long. V lost 5 bases and J lost 3; bases outside the gene matches: 10. CDR1 and CDR2 from the germline V gene are SGHVS and FQNEAQ. The CDR3 region is CASSLTVDRGDTGELFF. Written as DNA, the CDR3 is TGTGCCAGCAGCCTGACCGTGGACAGGGGTGACACCGGGGAGCTGTTTTTT.

In this sample, this clonotype turned up many times. Written as DNA, the CDR3 is TGTGCCAGCAGTGTACAGGGGGTGGGCGGGGAGCTGTTTTTT. It yields the protein CASSVQGVGGELFF. The rearrangement joins TRBV2 to TRBJ2-2; 8 bases fit TRBD1. This CDR3 has 14 residues. With 4 bases clipped from V and 7 bases from J, the junction kept 5 bases outside the gene matches. Germline CDR1 and CDR2: SNHLY and FYNNEI.